This passage covers 8 T cell receptor beta chains from one sample sequenced in a study of identifying expanded T cells in peripheral blood. Assay used: immunoSEQ multiplex PCR; TCRdb lists only in-frame clones, some missing. Found here are some 100,000 clones, around 90% of them singletons; the top ten hold 5.5%. Material: blood. Receptors were obtained from a person aged 18 to 70 in good health.

This chain's CDR3 is CASSSTGTGIYEQYF. The CDR3 DNA reads as TGTGCCAGCAGCTCAACTGGGACAGGAATCTACGAGCAGTACTTC. This chain uses TRBV7-2 with TRBJ2-7; the match to TRBD1 covers 8 bases. V was clipped by 4 bases and J by 3 bases; unmatched bases: 8. Germline CDR1 SGHTA, CDR2 FQGNSA. The CDR3 sequence is 15 residues long. The full variable domain, completed using reference TRBV7-2 and TRBJ2-7, is GAGVSQSPSNKVTEKGKDVELRCDPISGHTALYWYRQSLGQGLEFLIYFQGNSAPDKSGLPSDRFSAERTGGSVSTLTIQRTQQEDSAVYLCASSSTGTGIYEQYFGPGTRLTVT.

This clone was detected only once. The rearrangement uses TRBV6-6 and TRBJ2-1; no clear D. This CDR3 has 14 amino acids. In germline, CDR1 is MNHNY, CDR2 SVGAGI (reference sequence). V gave up 0 bases and J gave up 3 bases, with 6 bases separating them. The CDR3 loop reads CASSYSIGYNEQFF. The CDR3 coding sequence is TGTGCCAGCAGTTACTCGATTGGCTACAATGAGCAGTTCTTC.

In this sample, this clone turned up once. The chain has TRBV7-2 and TRBJ2-1; D not certain. V shed 0 bases and J shed 6 bases, with 0 bases lying between them. Looked up from germline, CDR1 is SGHTA and CDR2 is FQGNSA. CDR3 length equals 11 residues. CDR3 sequence: CASSLANEQFF. The CDR3 nucleotides read TGTGCCAGCAGCTTAGCCAATGAGCAGTTCTTC. Combining the CDR3 with reference TRBV7-2 and TRBJ2-1 gives the whole variable domain GAGVSQSPSNKVTEKGKDVELRCDPISGHTALYWYRQSLGQGLEFLIYFQGNSAPDKSGLPSDRFSAERTGGSVSTLTIQRTQQEDSAVYLCASSLANEQFFGPGTRLTVL.

This clone was seen once. The rearrangement joins TRBV5-1 to TRBJ1-1; D not resolved. This CDR3 comprises 15 residues. The germline V and J ends were trimmed by 6 bases and 1 base, with 16 bases remaining between them. CDR1 and CDR2 from the germline V gene are SGHRS and YFSETQ. The chain's CDR3 is CASKWRLGGNTEAFF. In DNA, the CDR3 is TGCGCCAGCAAATGGAGGCTCGGCGGGAACACTGAAGCTTTCTTT.

The chain has TRBV5-8 and TRBJ1-4, with a weak D call TRBD1 (5 bases). Germline-derived CDR1 and CDR2 are SGHTS and YDEGEE. V gave up 2 bases and J gave up 10 bases, with 12 bases separating them. The CDR3 length is 13 residues. CDR3 loop: CASSFDQGAKLFF. The CDR3 DNA is TGTGCCAGCAGCTTTGACCAGGGCGCAAAACTGTTTTTT. Together with reference TRBV5-8 and TRBJ1-4, the CDR3 gives the full variable domain: EAGVTQSPTHLIKTRGQQATLRCSPISGHTSVYWYQQALGLGLQFLLWYDEGEERNRGNFPPRFSGRQFPNYSSELNVNALELEDSALYLCASSFDQGAKLFFGSGTQLSVL.

The chain uses TRBV7-2 and TRBJ2-7; 8 nucleotides line up with TRBD1. Trimming at V came to 6 bases and at J to 6 bases, leaving 10 bases not matched to a gene. The CDR3 spans 14 residues. Germline loops: CDR1 SGHTA, CDR2 FQGNSA. The chain's CDR3 is CASSRSGGAGEQYF. DNA for the CDR3: TGTGCCAGCAGTCGTTCAGGGGGCGCGGGCGAGCAGTACTTC.

This chain connects TRBV11-2 to TRBJ1-2; no definite D call. CDR1 and CDR2 (germline): SGHAT, FQNNGV. This CDR3 comprises 14 residues. With 1 base removed from V and 2 bases from J, the gap between germline ends came to 8 bases. CDR3 region: CASSLAGRNYGYTF. Here the CDR3 DNA reads TGTGCCAGCAGCTTAGCCGGGAGAAACTATGGCTACACCTTC.

This rearrangement joins TRBV7-9 to TRBJ2-2; no firm D call. The CDR3 runs to 15 residues. Trimming took 4 bases from V and 2 from J, leaving 11 bases between them. Germline CDR1 is SEHNR and CDR2 is FQNEAQ (reference sequence). The CDR3 loop is CASSSLLTNTGELFF. The CDR3 bases are TGTGCCAGCAGCTCGTTACTAACCAACACCGGGGAGCTGTTTTTT.